This record concerns one T cell receptor (beta chain) sequence. This sample is part of a study of blood T cell repertoires in COVID-19. Overall study: Sites in the United States, Italy and Spain provided acute and convalescent COVID-19 samples. PBMCs, B-cell-depleted T cells, or T cells provided the cDNA or gDNA that made up the material.

Between the trimmed V and J ends, which lost 4 bases and 0 bases, there was a span of 16 bases. In germline, CDR1 is SGHNT, CDR2 YENEEA. CDR3 length: 17 residues. In the original analysis: Counts of nucleated cells, estimated from reference gene primer amplification, were obtained. Only in-frame clones appear in the TCRdb table, and some are missing; sequencing was by immunoSEQ multiplex PCR. The D gene and trimming were derived from the DNA, and the V and J assignments and clone size from that table. The repertoire holds over 150,000 clones, over 70% seen once, with roughly 9.2% in the top ten. V and J are TRBV11-3 and TRBJ2-1; maybe TRBD2 (6 bases). This clonotype originated in a woman older than 75 with active or convalescent COVID-19. Sequencing was done on a sample of peripheral blood. This CDR3 is CASSSLEGRSSYNEQFF. In DNA, the CDR3 is TGTGCCAGCAGCTCTCTGGAGGGACGGAGCTCCTACAATGAGCAGTTCTTC.